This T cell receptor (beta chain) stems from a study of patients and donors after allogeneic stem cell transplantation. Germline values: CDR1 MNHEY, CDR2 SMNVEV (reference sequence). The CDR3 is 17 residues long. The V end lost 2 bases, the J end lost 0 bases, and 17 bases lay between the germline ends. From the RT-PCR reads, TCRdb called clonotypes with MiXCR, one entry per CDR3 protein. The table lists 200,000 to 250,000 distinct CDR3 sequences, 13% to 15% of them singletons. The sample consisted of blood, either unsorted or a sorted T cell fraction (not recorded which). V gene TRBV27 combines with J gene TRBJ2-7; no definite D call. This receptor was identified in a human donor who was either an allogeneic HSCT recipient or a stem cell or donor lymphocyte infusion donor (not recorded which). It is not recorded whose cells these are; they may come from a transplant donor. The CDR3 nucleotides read TGTGCCAGCAGTTTACAGATGATCCCAATGAGCTCCTACGAGCAGTACTTC. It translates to CASSLQMIPMSSYEQYF.